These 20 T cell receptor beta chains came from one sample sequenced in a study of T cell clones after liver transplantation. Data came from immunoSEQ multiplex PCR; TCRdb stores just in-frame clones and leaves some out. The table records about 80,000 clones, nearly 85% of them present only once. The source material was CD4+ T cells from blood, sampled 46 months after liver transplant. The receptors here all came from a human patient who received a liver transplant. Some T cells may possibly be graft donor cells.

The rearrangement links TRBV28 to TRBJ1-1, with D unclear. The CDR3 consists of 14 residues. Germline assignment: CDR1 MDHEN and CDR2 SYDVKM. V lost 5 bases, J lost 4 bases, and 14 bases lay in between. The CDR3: CASSPPAGITEAFF. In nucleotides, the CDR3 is TGTGCCAGCAGTCCCCCCGCGGGGATCACTGAAGCTTTCTTT.

The CDR3 protein is CASSEFRLASRDEQFF. The CDR3 nucleotides are TGTGCCAGCAGTGAATTTAGACTAGCGTCCCGCGATGAGCAGTTCTTC. J is TRBJ2-1 and V is TRBV25-1, with 8 bases fitting TRBD2. The J segment lost 8 bases and the V segment lost 1 base, leaving 10 bases of the junction unmatched. CDR1 and CDR2 (germline): MGHDK, SYGVNS. This CDR3 spans 16 amino acids.

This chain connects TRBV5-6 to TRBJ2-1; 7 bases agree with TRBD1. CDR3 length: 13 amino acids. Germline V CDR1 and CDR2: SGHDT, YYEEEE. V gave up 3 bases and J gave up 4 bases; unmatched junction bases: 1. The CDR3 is CASSWGQYNEQFF. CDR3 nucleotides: TGTGCCAGCAGCTGGGGACAGTACAATGAGCAGTTCTTC.

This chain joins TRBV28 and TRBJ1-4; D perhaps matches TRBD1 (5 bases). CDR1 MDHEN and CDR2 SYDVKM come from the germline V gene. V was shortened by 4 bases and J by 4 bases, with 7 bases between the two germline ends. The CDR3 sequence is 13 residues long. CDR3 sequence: CASSSDSNEKLFF. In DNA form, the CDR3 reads TGTGCCAGCAGTTCCGACAGTAATGAAAAACTGTTTTTT.

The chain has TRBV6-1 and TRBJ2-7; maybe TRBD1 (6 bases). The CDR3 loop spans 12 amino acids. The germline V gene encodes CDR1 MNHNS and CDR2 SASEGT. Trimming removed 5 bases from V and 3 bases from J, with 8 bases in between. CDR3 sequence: CASSRQVYEQYF. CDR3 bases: TGTGCCAGCAGTCGACAGGTCTACGAGCAGTACTTC.

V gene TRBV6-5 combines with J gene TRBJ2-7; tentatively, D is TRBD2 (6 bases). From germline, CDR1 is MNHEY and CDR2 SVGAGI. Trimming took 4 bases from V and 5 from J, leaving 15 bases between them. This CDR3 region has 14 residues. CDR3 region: CASSFYGRFDEQYF. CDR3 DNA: TGTGCCAGCAGTTTTTACGGGAGATTCGACGAGCAGTACTTC.

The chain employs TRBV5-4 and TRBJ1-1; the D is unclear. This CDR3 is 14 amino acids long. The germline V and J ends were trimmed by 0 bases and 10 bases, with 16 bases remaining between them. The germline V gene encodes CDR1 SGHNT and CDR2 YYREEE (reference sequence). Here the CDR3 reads CASSLGGEAPRAFF. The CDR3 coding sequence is TGTGCCAGCAGCTTGGGGGGTGAGGCTCCTCGAGCTTTCTTT.

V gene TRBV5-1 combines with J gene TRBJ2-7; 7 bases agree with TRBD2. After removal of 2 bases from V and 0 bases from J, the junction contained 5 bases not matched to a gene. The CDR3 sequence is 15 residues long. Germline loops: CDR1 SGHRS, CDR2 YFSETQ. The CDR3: CASSFEASGSYEQYF. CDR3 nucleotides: TGCGCCAGCAGCTTTGAGGCTAGCGGCTCCTACGAGCAGTACTTC.

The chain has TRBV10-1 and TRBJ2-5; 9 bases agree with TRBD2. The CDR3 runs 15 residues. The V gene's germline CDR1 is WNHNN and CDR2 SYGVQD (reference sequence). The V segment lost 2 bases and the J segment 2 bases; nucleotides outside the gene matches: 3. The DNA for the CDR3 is TGCGCCAGCAGTGAGCGGGCGGGAGGGCAAGAGACCCAGTACTTC. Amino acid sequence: CASSERAGGQETQYF.

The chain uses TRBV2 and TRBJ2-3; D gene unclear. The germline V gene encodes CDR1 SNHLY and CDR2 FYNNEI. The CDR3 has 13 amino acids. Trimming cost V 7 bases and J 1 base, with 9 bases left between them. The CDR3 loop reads CASNADGTDTQYF. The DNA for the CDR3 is TGTGCCAGCAACGCGGATGGCACAGATACGCAGTATTTT.

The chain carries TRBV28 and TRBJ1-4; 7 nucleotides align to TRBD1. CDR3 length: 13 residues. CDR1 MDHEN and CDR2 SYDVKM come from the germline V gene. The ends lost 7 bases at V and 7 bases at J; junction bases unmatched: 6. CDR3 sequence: CASTLTGREKLFF. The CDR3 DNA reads TGTGCCAGCACCCTGACAGGGCGTGAAAAACTGTTTTTT.

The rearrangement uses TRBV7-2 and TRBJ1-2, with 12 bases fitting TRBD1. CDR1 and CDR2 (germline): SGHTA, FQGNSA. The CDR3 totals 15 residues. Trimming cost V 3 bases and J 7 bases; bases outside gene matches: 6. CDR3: CASSFRDRGLGGYTF. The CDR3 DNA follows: TGTGCCAGCAGCTTCCGGGACAGGGGGCTTGGTGGCTACACCTTC.

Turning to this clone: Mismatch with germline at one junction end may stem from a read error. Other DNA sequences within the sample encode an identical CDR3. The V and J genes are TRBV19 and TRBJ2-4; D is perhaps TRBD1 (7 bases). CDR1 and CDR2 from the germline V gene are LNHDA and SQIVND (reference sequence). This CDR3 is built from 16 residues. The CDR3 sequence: CASSTGTVLAKNIQYF. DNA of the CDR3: TGTGCCAGTAGTACCGGGACAGTACTAGCCAAAAATATTCAGTACTTC.

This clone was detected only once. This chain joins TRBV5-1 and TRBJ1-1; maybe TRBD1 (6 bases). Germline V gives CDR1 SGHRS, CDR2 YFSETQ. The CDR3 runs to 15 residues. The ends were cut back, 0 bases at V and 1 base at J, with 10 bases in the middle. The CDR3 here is CASSLDKGGNTEAFF. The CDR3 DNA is TGCGCCAGCAGCTTGGATAAGGGGGGGAACACTGAAGCTTTCTTT. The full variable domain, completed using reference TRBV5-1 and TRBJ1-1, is KAGVTQTPRYLIKTRGQQVTLSCSPISGHRSVSWYQQTPGQGLQFLFEYFSETQRNKGNFPGRFSGRQFSNSRSEMNVSTLELGDSALYLCASSLDKGGNTEAFFGQGTRLTVV.

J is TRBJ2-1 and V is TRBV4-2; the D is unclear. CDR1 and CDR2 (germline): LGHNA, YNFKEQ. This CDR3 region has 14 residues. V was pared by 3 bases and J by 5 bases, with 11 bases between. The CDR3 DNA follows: TGTGCCAGCAGCCAGTCCGACGGACACAATGAGCAGTTCTTC. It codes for CASSQSDGHNEQFF.

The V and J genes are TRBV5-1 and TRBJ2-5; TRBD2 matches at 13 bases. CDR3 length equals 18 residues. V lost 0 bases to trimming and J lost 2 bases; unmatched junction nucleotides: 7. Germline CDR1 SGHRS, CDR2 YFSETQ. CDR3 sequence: CASSLGTSGSLLQETQYF. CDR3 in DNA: TGCGCCAGCAGCTTGGGGACTAGCGGGAGTCTATTGCAAGAGACCCAGTACTTC.

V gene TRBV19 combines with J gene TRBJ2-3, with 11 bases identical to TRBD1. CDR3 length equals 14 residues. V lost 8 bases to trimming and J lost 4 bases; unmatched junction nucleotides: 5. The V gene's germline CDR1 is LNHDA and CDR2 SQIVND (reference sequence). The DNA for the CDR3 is TGTGCCAGTCTGGACAGGGGGCGAGCAGATACGCAGTATTTT. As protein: CASLDRGRADTQYF.

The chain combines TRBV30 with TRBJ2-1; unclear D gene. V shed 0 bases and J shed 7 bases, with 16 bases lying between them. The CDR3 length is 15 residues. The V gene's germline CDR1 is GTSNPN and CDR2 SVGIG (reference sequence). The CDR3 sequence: CAWSVMVTPWNEQFF. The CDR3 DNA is TGTGCCTGGAGTGTAATGGTTACCCCCTGGAATGAGCAGTTCTTC.

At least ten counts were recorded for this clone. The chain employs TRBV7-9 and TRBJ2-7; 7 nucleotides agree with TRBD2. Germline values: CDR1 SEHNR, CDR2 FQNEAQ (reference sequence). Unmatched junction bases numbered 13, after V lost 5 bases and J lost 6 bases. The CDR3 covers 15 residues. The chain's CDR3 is CASSRDGLVVGEQYF. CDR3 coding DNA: TGTGCCAGCAGCCGAGATGGACTAGTAGTAGGCGAGCAGTACTTC.

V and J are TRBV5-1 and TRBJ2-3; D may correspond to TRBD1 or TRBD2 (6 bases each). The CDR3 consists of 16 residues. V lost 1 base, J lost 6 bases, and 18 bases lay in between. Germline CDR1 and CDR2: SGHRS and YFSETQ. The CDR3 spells CASSLWGATGSDTQYF. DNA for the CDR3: TGCGCCAGCAGCTTGTGGGGGGCCACAGGGTCCGATACGCAGTATTTT.